This T cell receptor beta chain was observed in a study of TIL therapy for anti-PD-1-resistant metastatic lung cancer. Study summary: Tumors carried a median about 1.6 non-synonymous mutations per megabase.

Per the germline V gene, CDR1 is SEHNR and CDR2 is FQNEAQ (reference sequence). The CDR3 length is 14 residues. Trimming left V 5 bases short and J 1 base short, with 11 bases between. On this clone: No antigen is known for it.

Study-wide results and caveats: The cohort had more treatment-naive, never-smoker and oncogene-addicted patients than typical. TIL clonotype persistence in blood showed no apparent association with response.

As for time point: pre-treatment sample, taken before nivolumab and TIL therapy. Patients were adults with stage 4 NSCLC. Sequencing used immunoSEQ v3. The repertoire was sequenced with immunoSEQ multiplex PCR; TCRdb's copy has only in-frame clones and lacks some. The data contain approximately 60,000 clones, 70% to 75% of them seen just once; the ten biggest clones take up less than 2%. The rearrangement links TRBV7-9 to TRBJ1-1; D not resolved. This specimen was blood, taken at baseline. This TCR was sampled from a person between 25 and 80 years old with non-small cell lung cancer. The CDR3 loop is CASSPLTRNTEAFF. CDR3 bases: TGTGCCAGCAGCCCTCTTACGAGGAACACTGAAGCTTTCTTT.